This T cell receptor (beta chain) was obtained from a study of OX40 agonist ivuxolimab in advanced cancers. Study-level results: Low normalized T-cell clonal expansion was also seen in some nonresponders. Averaged across samples, CD8+ T cells carried more expanded clones than CD4+ did.

This CDR3 has 21 residues. J lost 0 bases, V lost 6 bases, and 19 bases had no gene match. Germline-derived CDR1 and CDR2 are MDHEN and SYDVKM. The data were produced by immunoSEQ multiplex PCR, yet TCRdb's version contains in-frame clones alone and is incomplete. The sample records 70,000 or so clones, about 91% being singletons. Note on this clone: Its specificity is unknown.

The chain employs TRBV28 and TRBJ2-2; the match to TRBD1 covers 10 bases. The receptor's source is an adult with an advanced solid tumor such as melanoma, head and neck, liver or kidney cancer. The specimen was CD4+ or CD8+ T cells sorted from blood, collected in a trial of the OX40 agonist ivuxolimab. The CDR3 DNA reads TGTGCCAGCAGCCCTCCCGTGGGACAGGGGTTTGGGCACGCGAACACCGGGGAGCTGTTTTTT. It specifies CASSPPVGQGFGHANTGELFF.